This passage covers 11 T cell receptor beta chains from one sample sequenced in a study of blood T cell repertoires in COVID-19 (dated by TCRdb to 2020 to 2022). Receptor libraries were prepared by the immunoSEQ multiplex PCR assay. TCRdb provides this immuneACCESS table in a form limited to in-frame rearrangements. Some clones are lacking; in checked studies, under half of them reflect an unresolved V gene, and why the rest are absent is not known. This sample lists approximately 100,000 clones; roughly 80% were detected once. About 12% of the sample rests with the top ten. Input material: peripheral blood. The receptors were gathered from a human donor in a cohort sampled during active COVID-19.

This clone was found a few times. The rearrangement uses TRBV5-6 and TRBJ1-4, with 10 bases aligning to TRBD1. The CDR3 runs 17 residues. From germline, CDR1 is SGHDT and CDR2 YYEEEE. Germline trimming cut 6 bases from V and 7 bases from J; bases unmatched to any gene: 15. This CDR3 reads CASTLGQGPRKVEKLFF. For the CDR3, the DNA is TGTGCCAGCACCCTGGGACAGGGGCCGCGGAAGGTTGAAAAACTGTTTTTT.

The chain carries TRBV4-3 and TRBJ1-1; 8 bases are a match to TRBD1. The CDR3 runs 14 residues. The trim removed 1 base at V and 5 bases at J, leaving 3 bases unmatched. The germline CDR1 and CDR2 sequences are LGHNA and YSLEER. CDR3 residues: CASSQGTGWTEAFF. The DNA of the CDR3 is TGCGCCAGCAGCCAAGGGACAGGGTGGACTGAAGCTTTCTTT.

Only a few counts were recorded for this clone. As DNA, the CDR3 is TGTGCCAGCTCACCACCGTTGGAGTCTGCGCAGTATTTT. Translation: CASSPPLESAQYF. The chain is built from TRBV18 and TRBJ2-3; no reliable D call. Germline V gene sequence: CDR1 KGHSH, CDR2 LQKENI. CDR3 length equals 13 residues. Trimming took 0 bases from V and 10 from J, leaving 11 bases between them.

The gene calls are TRBV11-2 and TRBJ2-1, with no clear D. CDR3 size: 11 residues. V gave up 8 bases and J gave up 9 bases, with 11 bases separating them. CDR1 and CDR2 from the germline V gene are SGHAT and FQNNGV. The CDR3 reads CASQETGEQFF. CDR3 in DNA: TGTGCCAGCCAGGAAACTGGTGAGCAGTTCTTC. Looking up the rest from reference TRBV11-2 and TRBJ2-1 gives the full variable domain: EAGVAQSPRYKIIEKRQSVAFWCNPISGHATLYWYQQILGQGPKLLIQFQNNGVVDDSQLPKDRFSAERLKGVDSTLKIQPAKLEDSAVYLCASQETGEQFFGPGTRLTVL.

The rearrangement uses TRBV24-1 and TRBJ2-1, with D uncertain. This CDR3 contains 14 residues. Trimming shortened V by 4 bases and J by 5 bases, and 11 bases separated the two germline ends. The V gene's germline CDR1 is KGHDR and CDR2 SFDVKD. The CDR3 region has the DNA TGTGCCACCAGTGACCCAAGACAAAACAATGAGCAGTTCTTC. This translates into CATSDPRQNNEQFF.

V is TRBV6-1 and J is TRBJ1-3; weak D call: TRBD1 (5 bases). CDR1 and CDR2 from the germline V gene are MNHNS and SASEGT. The CDR3 has 17 residues. Between the trimmed V and J ends, which lost 2 bases and 2 bases, there was a span of 16 bases. The CDR3 protein is CASSEISLGGTGNTIYF. The CDR3 DNA reads as TGTGCCAGCAGTGAAATTTCACTCGGGGGGACTGGAAACACCATATATTTT.

The chain couples TRBV23-1 to TRBJ2-7; the D gene is possibly TRBD2 (5 bases). TRBV23-1 is noted as an ORF with a role that remains uncertain. V was cut by 4 bases and J by 3 bases, with 10 bases left in between. This CDR3 has 13 residues. CDR3 coding DNA: TGCGCCAGCAGTCTCGGGATTAACTACGAGCAGTACTTC. Translating gives CASSLGINYEQYF.

This clone was seen just once. The chain joins TRBV19 to TRBJ1-5; D perhaps matches TRBD1 (5 bases). The V end lost 0 bases, the J end lost 4 bases, and 7 bases lay between the germline ends. In germline, CDR1 is LNHDA, CDR2 SQIVND (reference sequence). This CDR3 contains 14 residues. CDR3 residues: CASSIERGNQPQHF. The DNA of the CDR3 is TGTGCCAGTAGTATAGAAAGGGGAAATCAGCCCCAGCATTTT.

V is TRBV5-8 and J is TRBJ1-5, with 7 nucleotides matching TRBD1. The CDR3 totals 12 residues. Trimming at V came to 7 bases and at J to 4 bases, leaving 2 bases not matched to a gene. Germline V gives CDR1 SGHTS, CDR2 YDEGEE. Here the CDR3 reads CASRDSNQPQHF. CDR3 in DNA: TGTGCCAGCCGGGACAGTAATCAGCCCCAGCATTTT.

The chain joins TRBV6-5 to TRBJ2-7; TRBD1 agrees at 7 bases. The germline V gene has CDR1 MNHEY and CDR2 SVGAGI. CDR3 length equals 14 residues. V lost 9 bases and J lost 11; bases outside the gene matches: 19. CDR3 coding DNA: TGTGCCAGTACGCTCAGACAGGGCTCAGGGAGTGAGTACTTC. As protein: CASTLRQGSGSEYF.

This chain joins TRBV24-1 and TRBJ2-2; D might be TRBD1 (6 bases). CDR3 length: 16 amino acids. The germline gives CDR1 KGHDR, CDR2 SFDVKD. The germline V and J ends were trimmed by 4 bases and 2 bases, with 13 bases remaining between them. In DNA form, the CDR3 reads TGTGCCACCAGTGACAGCGGACAGTCAAACACCGGGGAGCTGTTTTTT. This codes for CATSDSGQSNTGELFF.